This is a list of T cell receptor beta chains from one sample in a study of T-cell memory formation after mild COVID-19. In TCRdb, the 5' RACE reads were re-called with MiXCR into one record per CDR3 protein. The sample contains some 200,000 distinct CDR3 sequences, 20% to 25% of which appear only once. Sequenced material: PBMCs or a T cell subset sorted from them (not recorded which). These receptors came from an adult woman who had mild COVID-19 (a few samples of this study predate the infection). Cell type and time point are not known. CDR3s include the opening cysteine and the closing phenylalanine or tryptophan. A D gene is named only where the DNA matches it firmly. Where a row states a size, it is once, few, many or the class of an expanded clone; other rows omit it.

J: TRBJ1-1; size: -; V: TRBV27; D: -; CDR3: CASSLSVRGFTEAFF; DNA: TGTGCCAGCAGTTTATCGGTCCGGGGCTTCACTGAAGCTTTCTTT
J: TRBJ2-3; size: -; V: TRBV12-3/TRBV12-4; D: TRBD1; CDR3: CASSPPGTGGSSTDTQYF; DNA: TGTGCCAGCAGTCCGCCCGGGACAGGGGGTTCCAGCACAGATACGCAGTATTTT
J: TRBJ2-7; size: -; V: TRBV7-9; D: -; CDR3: CASSFAGVSGEQYF; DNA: TGTGCCAGCAGCTTTGCCGGGGTGTCTGGCGAGCAGTACTTC
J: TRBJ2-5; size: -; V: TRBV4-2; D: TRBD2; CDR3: CASSQVLSALAGQETQYF; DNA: TGTGCCAGCAGCCAAGTTTTGTCGGCTCTAGCGGGACAAGAGACCCAGTACTTC
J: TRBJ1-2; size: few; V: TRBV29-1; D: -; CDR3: CSVAGGNYGYTF; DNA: TGCAGCGTTGCCGGGGGCAACTATGGCTACACCTTC
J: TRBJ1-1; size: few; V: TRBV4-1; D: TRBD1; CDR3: CASSLGQGYDTEAFF; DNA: TGCGCCAGCAGCCTGGGACAGGGCTATGACACTGAAGCTTTCTTT
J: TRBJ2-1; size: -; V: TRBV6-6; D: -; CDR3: CASGIRVDEQFF; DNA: TGTGCCAGCGGAATTAGAGTGGATGAGCAGTTCTTC
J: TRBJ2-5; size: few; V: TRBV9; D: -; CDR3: CASSPHRAQETQYF; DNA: TGTGCCAGCAGCCCCCACAGGGCCCAAGAGACCCAGTACTTC
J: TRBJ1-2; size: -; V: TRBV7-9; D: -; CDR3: CASSFPQAVDYGYTF; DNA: TGTGCCAGCAGCTTTCCACAGGCGGTTGACTATGGCTACACCTTC
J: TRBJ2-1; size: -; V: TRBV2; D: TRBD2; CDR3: CAFGGAGAYNEQFF; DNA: TGTGCCTTTGGGGGAGCGGGAGCCTACAATGAGCAGTTCTTC
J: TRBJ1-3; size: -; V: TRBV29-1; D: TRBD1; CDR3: CSAGPGQDSGNTIYF; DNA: TGCAGCGCTGGGCCGGGACAGGACTCTGGAAACACCATATATTTT
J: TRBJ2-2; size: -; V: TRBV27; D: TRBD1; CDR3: CASHSPGTVNTGELFF; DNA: TGTGCCAGCCACTCCCCCGGGACAGTCAACACCGGGGAGCTGTTTTTT